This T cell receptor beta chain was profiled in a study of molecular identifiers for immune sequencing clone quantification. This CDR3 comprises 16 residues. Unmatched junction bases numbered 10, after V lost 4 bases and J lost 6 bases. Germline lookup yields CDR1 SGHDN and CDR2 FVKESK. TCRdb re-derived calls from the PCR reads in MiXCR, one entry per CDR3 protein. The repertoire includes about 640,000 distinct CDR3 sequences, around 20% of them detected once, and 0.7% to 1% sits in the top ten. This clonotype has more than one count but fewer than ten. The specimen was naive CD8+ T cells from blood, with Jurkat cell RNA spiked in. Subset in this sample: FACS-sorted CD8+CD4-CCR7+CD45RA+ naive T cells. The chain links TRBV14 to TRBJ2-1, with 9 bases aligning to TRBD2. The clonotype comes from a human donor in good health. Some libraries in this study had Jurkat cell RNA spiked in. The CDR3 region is CASSPSGLAGSNEQFF. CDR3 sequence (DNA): TGTGCCAGCAGCCCCTCTGGGCTAGCGGGATCCAATGAGCAGTTCTTC.